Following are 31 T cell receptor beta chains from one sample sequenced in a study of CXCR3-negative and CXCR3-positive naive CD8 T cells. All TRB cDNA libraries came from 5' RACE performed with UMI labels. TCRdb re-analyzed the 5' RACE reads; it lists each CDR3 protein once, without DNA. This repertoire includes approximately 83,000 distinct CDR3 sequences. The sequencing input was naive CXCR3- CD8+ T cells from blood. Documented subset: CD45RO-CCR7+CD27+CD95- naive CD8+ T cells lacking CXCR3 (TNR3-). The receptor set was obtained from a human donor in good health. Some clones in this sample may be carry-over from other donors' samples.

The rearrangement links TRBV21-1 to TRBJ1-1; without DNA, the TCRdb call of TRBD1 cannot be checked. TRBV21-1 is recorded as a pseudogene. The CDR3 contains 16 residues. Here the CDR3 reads CASSRGQGKRNTEAFF.

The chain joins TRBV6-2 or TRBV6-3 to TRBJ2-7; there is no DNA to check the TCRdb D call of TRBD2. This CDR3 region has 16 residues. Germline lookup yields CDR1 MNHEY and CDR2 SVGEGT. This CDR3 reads CASLRPLAGGPYEQYF.

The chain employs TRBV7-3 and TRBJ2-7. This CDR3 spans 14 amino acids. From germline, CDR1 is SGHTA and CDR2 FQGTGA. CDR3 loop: CASSLAFGPYEQYF.

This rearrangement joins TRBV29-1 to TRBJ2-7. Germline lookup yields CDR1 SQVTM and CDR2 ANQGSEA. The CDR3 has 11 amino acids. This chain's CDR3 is CSVEGPYEQYF.

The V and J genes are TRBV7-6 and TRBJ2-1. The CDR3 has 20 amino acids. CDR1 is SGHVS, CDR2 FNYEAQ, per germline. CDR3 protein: CASSLAGKLVGQDSYNEQFF.

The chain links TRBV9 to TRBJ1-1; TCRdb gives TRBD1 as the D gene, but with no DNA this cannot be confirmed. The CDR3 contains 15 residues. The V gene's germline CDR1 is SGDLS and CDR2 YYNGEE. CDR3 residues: CASSVATMGGTEAFF.

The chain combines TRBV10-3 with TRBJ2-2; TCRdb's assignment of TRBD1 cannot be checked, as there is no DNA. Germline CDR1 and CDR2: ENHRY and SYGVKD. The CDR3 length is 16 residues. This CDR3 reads CAIRSTGGPNTGELFF.

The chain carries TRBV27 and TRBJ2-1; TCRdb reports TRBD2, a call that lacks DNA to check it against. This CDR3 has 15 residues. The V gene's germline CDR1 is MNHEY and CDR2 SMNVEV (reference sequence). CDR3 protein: CANSLAGLSYNEQFF.

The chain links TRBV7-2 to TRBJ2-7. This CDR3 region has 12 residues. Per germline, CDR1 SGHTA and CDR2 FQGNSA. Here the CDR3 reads CASSHDTYEQYF. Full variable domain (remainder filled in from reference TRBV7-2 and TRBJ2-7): GAGVSQSPSNKVTEKGKDVELRCDPISGHTALYWYRQSLGQGLEFLIYFQGNSAPDKSGLPSDRFSAERTGGSVSTLTIQRTQQEDSAVYLCASSHDTYEQYFGPGTRLTVT.

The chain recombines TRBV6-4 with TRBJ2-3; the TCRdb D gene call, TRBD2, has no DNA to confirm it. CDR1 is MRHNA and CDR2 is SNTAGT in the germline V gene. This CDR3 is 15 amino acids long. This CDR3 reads CASSELAGSTDTQYF.

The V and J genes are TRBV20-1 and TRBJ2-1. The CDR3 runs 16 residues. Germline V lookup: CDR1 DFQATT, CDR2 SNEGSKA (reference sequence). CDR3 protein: CSAEQPQSNSYNEQFF.

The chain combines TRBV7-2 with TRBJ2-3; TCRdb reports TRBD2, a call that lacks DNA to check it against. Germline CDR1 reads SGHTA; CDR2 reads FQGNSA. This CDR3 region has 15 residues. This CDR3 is CASSLLAGGADTQYF.

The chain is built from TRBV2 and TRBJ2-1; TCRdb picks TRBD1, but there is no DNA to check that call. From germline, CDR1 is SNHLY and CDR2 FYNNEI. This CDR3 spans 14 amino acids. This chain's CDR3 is CASSESRGGYEQFF.

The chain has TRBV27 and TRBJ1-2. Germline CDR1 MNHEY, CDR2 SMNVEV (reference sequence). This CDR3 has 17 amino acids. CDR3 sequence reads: CASSLRGPLFGNYGYTF.

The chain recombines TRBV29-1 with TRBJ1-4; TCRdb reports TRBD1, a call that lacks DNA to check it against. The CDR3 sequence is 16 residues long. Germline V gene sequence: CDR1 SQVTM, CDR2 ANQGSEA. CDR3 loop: CSVEQGGYATNEKLFF.

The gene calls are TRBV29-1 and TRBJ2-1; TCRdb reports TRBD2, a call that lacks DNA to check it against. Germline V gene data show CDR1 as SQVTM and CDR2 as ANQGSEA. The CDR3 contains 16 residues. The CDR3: CSVVSGGSGSYNEQFF.

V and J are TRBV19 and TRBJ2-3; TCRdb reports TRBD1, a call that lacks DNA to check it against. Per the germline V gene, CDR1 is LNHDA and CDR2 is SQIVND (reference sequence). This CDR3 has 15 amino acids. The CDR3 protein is CASSAPGLATDTQYF. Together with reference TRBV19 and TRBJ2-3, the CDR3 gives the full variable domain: DGGITQSPKYLFRKEGQNVTLSCEQNLNHDAMYWYRQDPGQGLRLIYYSQIVNDFQKGDIAEGYSVSREKKESFPLTVTSAQKNPTAFYLCASSAPGLATDTQYFGPGTRLTVL.

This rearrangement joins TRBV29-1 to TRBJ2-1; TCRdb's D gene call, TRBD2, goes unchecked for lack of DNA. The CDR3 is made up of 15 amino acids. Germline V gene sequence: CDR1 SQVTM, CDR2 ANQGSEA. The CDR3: CSVVASGRPYNEQFF.

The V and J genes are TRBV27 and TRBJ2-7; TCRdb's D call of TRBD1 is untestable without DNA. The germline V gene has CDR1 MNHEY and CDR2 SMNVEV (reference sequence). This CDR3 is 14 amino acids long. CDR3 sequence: CASSSGGHPYEQYF.

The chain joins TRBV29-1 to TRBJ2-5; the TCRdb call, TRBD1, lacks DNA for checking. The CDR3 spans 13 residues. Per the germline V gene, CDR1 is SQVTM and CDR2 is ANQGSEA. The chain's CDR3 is CSVAGTAEETQYF.

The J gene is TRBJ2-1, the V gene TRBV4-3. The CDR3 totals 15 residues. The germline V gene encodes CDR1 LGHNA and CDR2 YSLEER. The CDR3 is CASSQESYFYNEQFF.

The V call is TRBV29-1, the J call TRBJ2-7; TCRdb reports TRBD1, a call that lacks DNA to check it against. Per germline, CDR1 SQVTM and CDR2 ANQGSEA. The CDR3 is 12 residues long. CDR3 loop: CSVLAPPGEQYF.

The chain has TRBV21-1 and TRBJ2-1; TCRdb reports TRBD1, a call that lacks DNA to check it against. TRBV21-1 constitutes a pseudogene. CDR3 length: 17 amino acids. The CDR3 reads CASSPRLNPLRRNEQFF.

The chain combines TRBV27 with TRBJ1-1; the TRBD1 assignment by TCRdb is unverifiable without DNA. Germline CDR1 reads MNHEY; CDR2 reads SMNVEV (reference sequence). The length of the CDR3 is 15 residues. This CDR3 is CASSLDRGRNTEAFF.

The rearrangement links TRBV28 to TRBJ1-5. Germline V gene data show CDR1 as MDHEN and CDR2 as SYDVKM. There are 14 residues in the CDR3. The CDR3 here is CATTLRARYQPQHF.

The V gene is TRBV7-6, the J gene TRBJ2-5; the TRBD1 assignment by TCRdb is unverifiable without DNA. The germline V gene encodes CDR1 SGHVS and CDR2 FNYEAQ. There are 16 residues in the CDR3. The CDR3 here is CASSLADRGMKETQYF.

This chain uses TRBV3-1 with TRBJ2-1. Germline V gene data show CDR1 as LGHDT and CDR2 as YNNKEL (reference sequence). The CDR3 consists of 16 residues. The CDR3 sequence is CASSQDSGSSYNEQFF.

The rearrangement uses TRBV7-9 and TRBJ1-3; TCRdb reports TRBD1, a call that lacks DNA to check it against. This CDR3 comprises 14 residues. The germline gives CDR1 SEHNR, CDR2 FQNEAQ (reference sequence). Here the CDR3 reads CASSTDRAGNTIYF.

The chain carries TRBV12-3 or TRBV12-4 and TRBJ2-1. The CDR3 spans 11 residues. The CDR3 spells CASSFGSEQFF.

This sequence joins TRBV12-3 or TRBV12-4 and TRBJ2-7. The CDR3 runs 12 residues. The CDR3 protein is CASSPVLTDQYF.

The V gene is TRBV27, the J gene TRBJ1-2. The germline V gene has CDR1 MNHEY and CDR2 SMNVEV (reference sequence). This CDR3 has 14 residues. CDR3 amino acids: CASSLTGTSHGYTF.